What follows are 9 T cell receptor beta chains derived from one specimen sequenced in a study of vaccination effects on CD4 cells after COVID-19. Pools of viral peptides were used by the ViraFEST assay to expand antigen-specific CD4+ T cells ahead of sequencing. With more than 9 days of culture completed, CD4+ T cells were isolated. BNT162b2 vaccine or mRNA-1273 vaccine was given to participants in two doses. Which antigens these TCRs recognize remains unknown. Assay used: immunoSEQ multiplex PCR; TCRdb lists only in-frame clones, some missing. The sample has 25,000 or so clones; around 70% are singletons. The starting material was CD4+ T cells from PBMCs cultured with SARS-CoV-2 spike peptides, obtained after COVID-19 vaccination. These receptors all stem from a human donor who received a COVID-19 vaccine.

The gene calls are TRBV19 and TRBJ2-3; D is perhaps TRBD1 or TRBD2 (5 bases each). This CDR3 is 15 amino acids long. Germline V lookup: CDR1 LNHDA, CDR2 SQIVND (reference sequence). The V end was cut by 2 bases, the J end by 8 bases, with 17 bases between. CDR3 sequence reads: CASSINEGQGGTQYF. CDR3 sequence (DNA): TGTGCCAGTAGTATAAATGAGGGGCAGGGTGGTACGCAGTATTTT. The whole variable domain, remainder taken from reference TRBV19 and TRBJ2-3, is DGGITQSPKYLFRKEGQNVTLSCEQNLNHDAMYWYRQDPGQGLRLIYYSQIVNDFQKGDIAEGYSVSREKKESFPLTVTSAQKNPTAFYLCASSINEGQGGTQYFGPGTRLTVL.

The chain uses TRBV27 and TRBJ2-3; 9 nucleotides match TRBD2. The CDR3 is made up of 12 amino acids. The germline gives CDR1 MNHEY, CDR2 SMNVEV (reference sequence). V was pared by 7 bases and J by 8 bases, with 4 bases of the junction left unmatched. CDR3 region: CASTYSGGTQYF. The CDR3 DNA sequence: TGTGCCAGCACCTATAGCGGGGGTACGCAGTATTTT.

CDR3 protein: CASRRDRGVYTIYF. The CDR3 nucleotides read TGTGCCAGCCGCCGGGACAGGGGAGTGTACACCATATATTTT. V usage is TRBV19 and J usage is TRBJ1-3; 10 bases align to TRBD1. Germline V gene lookup returns CDR1 LNHDA and CDR2 SQIVND (reference sequence). There are 14 residues in the CDR3. V lost 9 bases, J lost 8 bases, and 10 bases stayed unmatched.

This clone appeared a few times. The chain links TRBV25-1 to TRBJ1-2; possibly TRBD1 for D (5 bases). The CDR3 is made up of 15 amino acids. V dropped 4 bases and J dropped 4 bases, with 16 bases sitting between them. Germline loops: CDR1 MGHDK, CDR2 SYGVNS. The CDR3 DNA follows: TGTGCCAGCAGTGGTCCCGTTACAGGATCCTATGGCTACACCTTC. It yields the protein CASSGPVTGSYGYTF.

CDR3 region: CASSRVSRGGGELFF. As DNA, the CDR3 is TGTGCCAGCAGCCGGGTGTCCCGGGGCGGCGGGGAGCTGTTTTTT. This rearrangement joins TRBV11-3 to TRBJ2-2; D may match TRBD1 or TRBD2 (5 bases each). The germline V gene has CDR1 SGHNT and CDR2 YENEEA. Trimming shortened V by 5 bases and J by 7 bases, and 17 bases separated the two germline ends. The CDR3 spans 15 residues. Combining the CDR3 with reference TRBV11-3 and TRBJ2-2 gives the whole variable domain EAGVVQSPRYKIIEKKQPVAFWCNPISGHNTLYWYLQNLGQGPELLIRYENEEAVDDSQLPKDRFSAERLKGVDSTLKIQPAELGDSAVYLCASSRVSRGGGELFFGEGSRLTVL.

CDR3 sequence: CASSESSRTRAGYTF. For the CDR3, the DNA is TGTGCCAGCAGTGAATCCAGCCGGACGCGGGCGGGCTACACCTTC. The rearrangement uses TRBV25-1 and TRBJ1-2; D is undetermined. The germline V and J ends were trimmed by 1 base and 8 bases, with 17 bases remaining between them. This CDR3 is 15 amino acids long. Germline CDR1 reads MGHDK; CDR2 reads SYGVNS.

This clone was seen more than once but under ten times. The V call is TRBV4-1, the J call TRBJ2-2; maybe TRBD1 (7 bases). The CDR3 has 16 amino acids. The germline V and J ends were trimmed by 2 bases and 4 bases, with 14 bases remaining between them. Germline CDR1 and CDR2: MGHRA and YSYEKL. CDR3 sequence: CASSQMSGGGTGELFF. The CDR3 coding sequence is TGCGCCAGCAGCCAAATGTCAGGGGGAGGCACCGGGGAGCTGTTTTTT.

The CDR3: CASSRASGVEETQYF. CDR3 nucleotide sequence: TGTGCCAGCAGTCGAGCGTCAGGGGTGGAGGAGACCCAGTACTTC. The chain uses TRBV7-9 and TRBJ2-5, with a possible D match to TRBD1 (6 bases). The germline gives CDR1 SEHNR, CDR2 FQNEAQ (reference sequence). The CDR3 is 15 amino acids. Trimming left V 6 bases short and J 5 bases short, with 19 bases between. Full variable domain (rest looked up from reference TRBV7-9 and TRBJ2-5): DTGVSQNPRHKITKRGQNVTFRCDPISEHNRLYWYRQTLGQGPEFLTYFQNEAQLEKSRLLSDRFSAERPKGSFSTLEIQRTEQGDSAMYLCASSRASGVEETQYFGPGTRLLVL.

V is TRBV3-1 (or the pseudogene TRBV3-2) and J is TRBJ2-7; D is uncertain. Germline V CDR1 and CDR2: LGHDT, YNNKEL (reference sequence). This CDR3 region has 15 residues. Trimming took 2 bases from V and 7 from J, leaving 18 bases between them. In DNA form, the CDR3 reads TGTGCCAGCAGCCAAAGTCTGATTAGATCTGGTGAGCAGTACTTC. This encodes CASSQSLIRSGEQYF.